This T cell receptor beta chain was recorded in a study of shared clonotypes between healthy human individuals. General observations from the study: The researchers took only blood, and tissue repertoires probably look different. Naive subsets generally had larger estimated richness than memory subsets.

The run depth of the assay was deep. Sorted-subset replicate PCRs used approximately 200 ng of genomic DNA. This amount corresponded to 33,000 or so T cell genomes. The repertoire was sequenced with immunoSEQ multiplex PCR; TCRdb's copy has only in-frame clones and lacks some. This repertoire shows 300,000 or so clones, under 80% found once; its top ten account for about a tenth. Germline V gene data show CDR1 as MNHEY and CDR2 as SMNVEV (reference sequence). This CDR3 comprises 15 residues. The germline V and J ends were trimmed by 0 bases and 5 bases, with 13 bases remaining between them. This clone was seen only a few times. Its specificity is unknown.

The sample comprised memory CD4+ T cells sorted from blood. Specified subset: CD45RA-negative fraction. The sequence came from a man in his thirties or forties in good health. The gene calls are TRBV27 and TRBJ1-2; the D is unclear. The CDR3 reads CASSLSTDPYYGYTF. The CDR3 DNA follows: TGTGCCAGCAGTTTATCGACTGACCCCTATTATGGCTACACCTTC.